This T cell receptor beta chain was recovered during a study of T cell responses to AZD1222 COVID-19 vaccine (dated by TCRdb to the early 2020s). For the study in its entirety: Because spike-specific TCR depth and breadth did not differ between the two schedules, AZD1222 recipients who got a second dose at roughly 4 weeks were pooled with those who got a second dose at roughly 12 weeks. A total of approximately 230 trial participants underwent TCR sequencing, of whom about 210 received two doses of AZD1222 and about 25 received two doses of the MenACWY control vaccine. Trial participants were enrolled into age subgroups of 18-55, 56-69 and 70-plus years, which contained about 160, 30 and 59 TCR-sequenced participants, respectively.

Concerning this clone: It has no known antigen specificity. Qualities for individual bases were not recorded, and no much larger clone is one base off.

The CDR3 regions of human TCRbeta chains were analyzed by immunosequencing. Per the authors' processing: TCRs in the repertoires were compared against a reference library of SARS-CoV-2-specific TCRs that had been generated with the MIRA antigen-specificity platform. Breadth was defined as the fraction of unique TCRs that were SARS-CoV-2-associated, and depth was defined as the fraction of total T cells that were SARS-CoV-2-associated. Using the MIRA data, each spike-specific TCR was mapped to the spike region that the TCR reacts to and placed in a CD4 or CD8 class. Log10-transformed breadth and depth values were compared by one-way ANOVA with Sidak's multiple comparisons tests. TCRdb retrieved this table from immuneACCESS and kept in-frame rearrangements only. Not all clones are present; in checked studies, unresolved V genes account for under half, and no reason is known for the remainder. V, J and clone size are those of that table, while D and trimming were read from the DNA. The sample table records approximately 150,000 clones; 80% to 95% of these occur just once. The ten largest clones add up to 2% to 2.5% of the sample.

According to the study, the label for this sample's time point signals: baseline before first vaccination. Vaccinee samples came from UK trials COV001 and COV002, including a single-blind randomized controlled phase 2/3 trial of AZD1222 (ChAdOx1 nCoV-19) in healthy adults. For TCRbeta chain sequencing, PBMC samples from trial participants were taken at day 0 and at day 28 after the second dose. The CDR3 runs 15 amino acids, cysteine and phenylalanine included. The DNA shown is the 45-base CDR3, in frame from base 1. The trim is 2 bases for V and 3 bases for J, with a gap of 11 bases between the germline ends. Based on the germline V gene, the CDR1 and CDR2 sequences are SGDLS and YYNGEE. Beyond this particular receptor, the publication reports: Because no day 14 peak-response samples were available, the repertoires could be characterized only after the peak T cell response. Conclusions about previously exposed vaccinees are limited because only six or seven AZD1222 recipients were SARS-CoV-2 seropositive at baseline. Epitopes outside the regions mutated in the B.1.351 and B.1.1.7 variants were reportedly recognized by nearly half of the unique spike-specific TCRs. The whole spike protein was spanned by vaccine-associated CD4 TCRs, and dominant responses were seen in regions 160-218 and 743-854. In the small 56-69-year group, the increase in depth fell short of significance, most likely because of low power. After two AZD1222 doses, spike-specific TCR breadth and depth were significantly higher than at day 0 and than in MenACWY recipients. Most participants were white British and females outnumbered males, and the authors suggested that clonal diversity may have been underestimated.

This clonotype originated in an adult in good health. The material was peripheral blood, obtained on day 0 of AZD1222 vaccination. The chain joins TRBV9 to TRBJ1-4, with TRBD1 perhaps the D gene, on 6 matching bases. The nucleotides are TGTGCCAGCAGCGTGCGGGGGCTGGCTAATGAAAAACTGTTTTTT. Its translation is CASSVRGLANEKLFF. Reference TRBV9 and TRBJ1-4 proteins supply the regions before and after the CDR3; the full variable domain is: DSGVTQTPKHLITATGQRVTLRCSPRSGDLSVYWYQQSLDQGLQFLIQYYNGEERAKGNILERFSAQQFPDLHSELNLSSLELGDSALYFCASSVRGLANEKLFFGSGTQLSVL.